Each of the 4 T cell receptor beta chains below was sequenced from the same sample in a study of early T cells in non-severe SARS-CoV-2 infection. TCRdb re-derived calls from the 5' RACE reads in MiXCR, one entry per CDR3 protein. The sample lists 75,000 to 90,000 distinct CDR3 sequences, 15% occurring once. Sequencing was done on a sample of whole blood. The receptor source for this set is an adult who was a healthcare worker with PCR-confirmed SARS-CoV-2 infection or an uninfected control (not recorded which).

This clonotype has a handful of counts. The rearrangement links TRBV7-9 to TRBJ2-7; D is unclear. The CDR3 is made up of 12 amino acids. Trimming pared 4 bases from V and 3 bases from J, leaving 7 bases between. The germline CDR1 and CDR2 sequences are SEHNR and FQNEAQ (reference sequence). The CDR3 loop is CASSSLDYEQYF. The CDR3 bases are TGTGCCAGCAGCTCTTTGGACTACGAGCAGTACTTC. The complete variable domain, with remaining parts taken from reference TRBV7-9 and TRBJ2-7, reads DTGVSQNPRHKITKRGQNVTFRCDPISEHNRLYWYRQTLGQGPEFLTYFQNEAQLEKSRLLSDRFSAERPKGSFSTLEIQRTEQGDSAMYLCASSSLDYEQYFGPGTRLTVT.

The chain joins TRBV14 to TRBJ2-1, with D perhaps assigned TRBD1 or TRBD2 (5 bases each). Germline CDR1 is SGHDN and CDR2 is FVKESK. Trimming removed 1 base at V and 4 bases at J, with 8 bases between. The CDR3 covers 14 residues. The CDR3 is CASSQGGRYNEQFF. For the CDR3, the DNA is TGTGCCAGCAGCCAAGGGGGGAGATACAATGAGCAGTTCTTC.

Notes on this clonotype: This may come from a read error, since a much larger clone is one base off. The V gene is TRBV28, the J gene TRBJ1-1, with D unclear. The CDR3 consists of 12 residues. CDR1 and CDR2 from the germline V gene are MDHEN and SYDVKM. The germline V and J ends were trimmed by 4 bases and 1 base, with 4 bases remaining between them. This chain's CDR3 is CASSSKNTEAFF. In DNA form, the CDR3 reads TGTGCCAGCAGTTCCAAGAACACTGAAGCTTTCTTT.

J is TRBJ2-4 and V is TRBV11-2, with a tentative D call TRBD1 (6 bases). CDR3 length: 19 amino acids. Germline V gives CDR1 SGHAT, CDR2 FQNNGV. Trimming took 1 base from V and 5 from J, leaving 24 bases between them. CDR3: CASSLGVWRLDSLQNIQYF. As DNA, the CDR3 is TGTGCCAGCAGCTTAGGAGTTTGGAGGCTGGACAGCTTGCAAAACATTCAGTACTTC.